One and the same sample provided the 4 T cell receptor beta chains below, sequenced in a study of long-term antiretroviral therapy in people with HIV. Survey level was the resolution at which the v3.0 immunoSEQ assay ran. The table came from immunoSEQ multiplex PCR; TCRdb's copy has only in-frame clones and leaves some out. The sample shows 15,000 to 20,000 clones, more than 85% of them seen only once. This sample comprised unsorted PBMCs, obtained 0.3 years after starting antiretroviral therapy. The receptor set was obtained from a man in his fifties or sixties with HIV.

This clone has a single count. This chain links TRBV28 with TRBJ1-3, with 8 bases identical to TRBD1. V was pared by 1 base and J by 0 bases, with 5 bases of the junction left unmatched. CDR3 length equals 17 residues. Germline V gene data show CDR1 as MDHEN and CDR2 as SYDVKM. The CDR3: CASSLLDRDYSGNTIYF. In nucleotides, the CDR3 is TGTGCCAGCAGTTTATTGGACAGGGACTACTCTGGAAACACCATATATTTT.

In nucleotides, the CDR3 is TGTGCCAGCAGGATGGACAGGGGAACGACTGAAGCTTTCTTT. Its protein product is CASRMDRGTTEAFF. This chain connects TRBV2 to TRBJ1-1; 9 nucleotides agree with TRBD1. CDR3 length: 14 amino acids. Germline CDR1 SNHLY, CDR2 FYNNEI. V was clipped by 6 bases and J by 5 bases; unmatched bases: 7. Complete variable domain (other parts from reference TRBV2 and TRBJ1-1): EPEVTQTPSHQVTQMGQEVILRCVPISNHLYFYWYRQILGQKVEFLVSFYNNEISEKSEIFDDQFSVERPDGSNFTLKIRSTKLEDSAMYFCASRMDRGTTEAFFGQGTRLTVV.

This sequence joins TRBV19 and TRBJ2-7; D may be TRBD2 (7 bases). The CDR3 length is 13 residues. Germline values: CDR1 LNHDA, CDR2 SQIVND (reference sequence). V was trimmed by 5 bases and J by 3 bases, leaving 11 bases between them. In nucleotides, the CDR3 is TGTGCCAGTAGTGGGGGGGCGCGCTACGAGCAGTACTTC. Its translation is CASSGGARYEQYF. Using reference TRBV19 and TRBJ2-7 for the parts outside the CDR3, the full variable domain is DGGITQSPKYLFRKEGQNVTLSCEQNLNHDAMYWYRQDPGQGLRLIYYSQIVNDFQKGDIAEGYSVSREKKESFPLTVTSAQKNPTAFYLCASSGGARYEQYFGPGTRLTVT.

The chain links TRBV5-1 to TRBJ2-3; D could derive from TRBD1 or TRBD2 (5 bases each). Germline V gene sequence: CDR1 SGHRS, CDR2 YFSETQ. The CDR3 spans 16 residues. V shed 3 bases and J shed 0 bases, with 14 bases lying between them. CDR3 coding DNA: TGCGCCAGCAGCTCCTTCGGGGCCGCTAGCACAGATACGCAGTATTTT. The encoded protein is CASSSFGAASTDTQYF.